This passage covers 15 T cell receptor beta chains from one sample sequenced in a study of blood T cell repertoires in COVID-19. The table came from immunoSEQ multiplex PCR; TCRdb's copy has only in-frame clones and leaves some out. The table has 250,000 to 300,000 clones, approximately 90% seen once. Material for sequencing was peripheral blood. These receptors originate from a woman aged 30 to 39 with COVID-19, enrolled during active disease.

The J gene is TRBJ2-5, the V gene TRBV5-1; the match to TRBD2 covers 9 bases. The CDR3 totals 17 residues. Germline trimming cut 1 base from V and 4 bases from J; bases unmatched to any gene: 11. Germline V lookup: CDR1 SGHRS, CDR2 YFSETQ. The CDR3 loop reads CASSLKLWAGGVETQYF. The CDR3 bases are TGCGCCAGCAGCTTGAAACTTTGGGCGGGAGGGGTAGAGACCCAGTACTTC.

This clone was seen only a few times. J is TRBJ2-1 and V is TRBV5-5; maybe TRBD2 (6 bases). Trimming removed 6 bases at V and 0 bases at J, with 16 bases between. CDR1 SGHKS and CDR2 YYEKEE come from the germline V gene (reference sequence). CDR3 length equals 16 residues. As DNA, the CDR3 is TGTGCCAGCACCTTACTCGGGGGATTCTCCTACAATGAGCAGTTCTTC. This encodes CASTLLGGFSYNEQFF. The full variable domain, rest sourced from reference TRBV5-5 and TRBJ2-1, is DAGVTQSPTHLIKTRGQQVTLRCSPISGHKSVSWYQQVLGQGPQFIFQYYEKEERGRGNFPDRFSARQFPNYSSELNVNALLLGDSALYLCASTLLGGFSYNEQFFGPGTRLTVL.

The chain carries TRBV27 and TRBJ2-1; TRBD2 matches at 8 bases. V lost 3 bases and J lost 0; bases outside the gene matches: 4. The CDR3 sequence is 16 residues long. The germline V gene encodes CDR1 MNHEY and CDR2 SMNVEV (reference sequence). In DNA, the CDR3 is TGTGCCAGCAGTTTCGTGCTAGCGGGCTCCTACAATGAGCAGTTCTTC. Protein: CASSFVLAGSYNEQFF.

This clone appeared once. This chain uses TRBV6-6 with TRBJ2-5; D call uncertain. Trimming pared 0 bases from V and 4 bases from J, leaving 6 bases between. CDR3 size: 13 residues. Germline values: CDR1 MNHNY, CDR2 SVGAGI (reference sequence). In DNA form, the CDR3 reads TGTGCCAGCAGTTACTCAGACTTAGAGACCCAGTACTTC. Amino acids: CASSYSDLETQYF.

The chain links TRBV27 to TRBJ2-1, with D perhaps matching TRBD2 (6 bases). This CDR3 contains 15 residues. Germline CDR1 is MNHEY and CDR2 is SMNVEV (reference sequence). Trimming stripped 6 bases from V and 2 bases from J, with 14 bases between. The DNA for the CDR3 is TGTGCCAGCAGAGGTAGCGGACCGCCCTACAATGAGCAGTTCTTC. Residues: CASRGSGPPYNEQFF.

Remarks on this clone: Different DNA sequences within this sample yield the same CDR3. The J gene is TRBJ2-3, the V gene TRBV6-5, with D possibly being TRBD2 (5 bases). Trimming removed 3 bases from V and 0 bases from J, with 7 bases in between. The CDR3 is made up of 14 amino acids. Per the germline V gene, CDR1 is MNHEY and CDR2 is SVGAGI. CDR3 DNA sequence: TGTGCCAGCAGTTATGGCGGGAGCACAGATACGCAGTATTTT. Its protein product is CASSYGGSTDTQYF.

V gene TRBV29-1 combines with J gene TRBJ2-3; 11 positions match TRBD2. With V trimmed by 4 bases and J by 0 bases, 9 bases remained unmatched. CDR3 length equals 17 residues. CDR1 is SQVTM, CDR2 ANQGSEA, per germline. The CDR3 DNA reads as TGCAGCGTTGGACGACTGGGGACTAGCGGCAGCACAGATACGCAGTATTTT. Its protein product is CSVGRLGTSGSTDTQYF.

The chain recombines TRBV25-1 with TRBJ2-3; 9 bases line up with TRBD2. Germline V gene sequence: CDR1 MGHDK, CDR2 SYGVNS. The CDR3 totals 16 residues. J lost 4 bases, V lost 5 bases, and 10 bases had no gene match. As DNA, the CDR3 is TGTGCCAGCAGTAACCGGTTAGCGGGAGCCCCAGATACGCAGTATTTT. This translates into CASSNRLAGAPDTQYF.

The chain is built from TRBV6-2 or TRBV6-3 and TRBJ1-5; TRBD1 matches 8 bases. Per germline, CDR1 MNHEY and CDR2 SVGEGT. This CDR3 spans 15 amino acids. Trimming at V came to 4 bases and at J to 4 bases, leaving 6 bases not matched to a gene. The CDR3 DNA follows: TGTGCCAGCAGTTCTGGACAGGGACCGAATCAGCCCCAGCATTTT. Protein product: CASSSGQGPNQPQHF.

Points on this clone: The sample contains more than one DNA sequence encoding this CDR3. This chain connects TRBV5-1 to TRBJ2-1; 11 bases fit TRBD1. The CDR3 consists of 14 residues. Unmatched junction bases numbered 1, after V lost 2 bases and J lost 6 bases. The germline gives CDR1 SGHRS, CDR2 YFSETQ. CDR3 loop: CASSFGTGGNEQFF. CDR3 coding DNA: TGCGCCAGCAGCTTCGGGACAGGGGGCAATGAGCAGTTCTTC. The whole variable domain, filled in from reference TRBV5-1 and TRBJ2-1, reads KAGVTQTPRYLIKTRGQQVTLSCSPISGHRSVSWYQQTPGQGLQFLFEYFSETQRNKGNFPGRFSGRQFSNSRSEMNVSTLELGDSALYLCASSFGTGGNEQFFGPGTRLTVL.

A note on this clone: The sample carries other DNA sequences with the same CDR3. The chain uses TRBV9 and TRBJ2-1; 10 nucleotides agree with TRBD2. The CDR3 length is 15 residues. CDR1 SGDLS and CDR2 YYNGEE come from the germline V gene. Germline trimming cut 3 bases from V and 3 bases from J; bases unmatched to any gene: 3. The CDR3 region is CASSARLAGYNEQFF. The CDR3 DNA reads TGTGCCAGCAGCGCCCGACTAGCGGGCTACAATGAGCAGTTCTTC.

The rearrangement joins TRBV7-9 to TRBJ2-7; no definite D call. The CDR3 runs 14 residues. V dropped 0 bases and J dropped 4 bases, with 10 bases sitting between them. Germline V CDR1 and CDR2: SEHNR, FQNEAQ (reference sequence). DNA of the CDR3: TGTGCCAGCAGCTTAGCGCTTCACAAGTACGAGCAGTACTTC. It yields the protein CASSLALHKYEQYF.

Of note for this clone: Within the sample, other DNA sequences also encode this same CDR3. The rearrangement joins TRBV19 to TRBJ1-2; D might be TRBD1 (6 bases). CDR3 length: 13 amino acids. Trimming took off 3 bases at V and 4 bases at J, with 9 bases between the two ends. Germline V gene lookup returns CDR1 LNHDA and CDR2 SQIVND (reference sequence). Here the CDR3 DNA reads TGTGCCAGTAGTATCGACAGGACCTATGGCTACACCTTC. Its protein product is CASSIDRTYGYTF.

The V call is TRBV19, the J call TRBJ2-1; 8 bases map to TRBD2. Germline V gene sequence: CDR1 LNHDA, CDR2 SQIVND (reference sequence). Trimming at V came to 3 bases and at J to 6 bases, leaving 13 bases not matched to a gene. CDR3 length equals 17 residues. CDR3 residues: CASSILQLAEGSNEQFF. The CDR3 coding sequence is TGTGCCAGTAGTATTCTTCAACTAGCGGAGGGGAGCAATGAGCAGTTCTTC.

This CDR3 is CASSLGWTGGYEQYF. As DNA, the CDR3 is TGTGCCAGCAGCTTAGGATGGACAGGGGGCTACGAGCAGTACTTC. The V gene is TRBV11-2, the J gene TRBJ2-7; TRBD1 agrees at 10 bases. The germline V gene has CDR1 SGHAT and CDR2 FQNNGV. V trimming: 1 base; J trimming: 3 bases; junction bases outside the gene matches: 3. The CDR3 is made up of 15 amino acids. The full variable domain, completed using reference TRBV11-2 and TRBJ2-7, is EAGVAQSPRYKIIEKRQSVAFWCNPISGHATLYWYQQILGQGPKLLIQFQNNGVVDDSQLPKDRFSAERLKGVDSTLKIQPAKLEDSAVYLCASSLGWTGGYEQYFGPGTRLTVT.